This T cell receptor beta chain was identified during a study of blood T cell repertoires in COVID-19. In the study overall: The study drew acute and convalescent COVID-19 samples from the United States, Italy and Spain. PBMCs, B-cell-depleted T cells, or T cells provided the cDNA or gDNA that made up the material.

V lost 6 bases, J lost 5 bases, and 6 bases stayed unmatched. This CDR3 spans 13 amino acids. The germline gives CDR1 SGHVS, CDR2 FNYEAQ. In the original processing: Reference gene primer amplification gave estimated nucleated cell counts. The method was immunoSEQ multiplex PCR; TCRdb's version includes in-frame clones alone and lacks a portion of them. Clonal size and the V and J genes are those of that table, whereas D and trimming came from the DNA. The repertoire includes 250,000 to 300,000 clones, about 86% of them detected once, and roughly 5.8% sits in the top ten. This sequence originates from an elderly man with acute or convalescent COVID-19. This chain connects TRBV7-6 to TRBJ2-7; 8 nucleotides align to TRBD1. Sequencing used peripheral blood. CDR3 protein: CASRDRARDEQYF. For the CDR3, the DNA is TGTGCCAGCAGGGACAGGGCGAGGGACGAGCAGTACTTC.